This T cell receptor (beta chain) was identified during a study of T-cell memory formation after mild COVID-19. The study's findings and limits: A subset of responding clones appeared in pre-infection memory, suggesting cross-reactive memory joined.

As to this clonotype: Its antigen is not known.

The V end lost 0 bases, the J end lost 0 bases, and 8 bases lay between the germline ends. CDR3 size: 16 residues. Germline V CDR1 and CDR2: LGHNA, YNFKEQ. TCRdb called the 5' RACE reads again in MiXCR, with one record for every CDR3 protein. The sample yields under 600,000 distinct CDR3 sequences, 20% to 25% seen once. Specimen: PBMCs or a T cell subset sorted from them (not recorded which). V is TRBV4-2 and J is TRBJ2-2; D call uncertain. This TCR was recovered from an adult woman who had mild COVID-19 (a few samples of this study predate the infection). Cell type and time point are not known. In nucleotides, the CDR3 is TGTGCCAGCAGCCAAGAGGTCTACCCGAACACCGGGGAGCTGTTTTTT. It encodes CASSQEVYPNTGELFF.